Listed below are T cell receptor beta chains from one sample, sequenced in a study of response to subunit inactivated influenza vaccine. TCRdb recomputed calls from the RT-PCR reads with MiXCR, one row per CDR3 protein. The table shows about 540,000 distinct CDR3 sequences, with less than 25% occurring only once. The data also belong to a second study, concerning T cells expressing NK-cell markers.

This specimen was CD4+ T cells sorted from PBMCs, taken 11 to 12 days after vaccination. These receptor sequences come from a man aged 50 to 59 who received an inactivated influenza vaccine. Both conserved end residues are part of each CDR3. D genes are given only for firm matches. Expanded clones get a size class; other rows say once, few or many, or leave the size out.

J | D | V | size | DNA | CDR3
TRBJ2-2 | . | TRBV2 | . | TGTGCCAGCAGTCCGGGAACGAACACCGGGGAGCTGTTTTTT | CASSPGTNTGELFF
TRBJ2-7 | TRBD1 | TRBV12-3/TRBV12-4 | many | TGTGCCAGCAGTGGACAGGACTACGAGCAGTACTTC | CASSGQDYEQYF
TRBJ2-3 | . | TRBV29-1 | few | TGCAGCGTTGTTCTGGGGACGGTCCCAGATACGCAGTATTTT | CSVVLGTVPDTQYF
TRBJ1-1 | . | TRBV13 | many | TGTGCCAGCAGCTTTAGGAACACTGAAGCTTTCTTT | CASSFRNTEAFF
TRBJ2-7 | . | TRBV20-1 | few | TGCAGTGCTAGAGATTTGGGGAGCTCCTACGAGCAGTACTTC | CSARDLGSSYEQYF
TRBJ2-4 | . | TRBV6-2/TRBV6-3 | few | TGTGCCAGCAGTTACTCCGGACTAAGGGGCATTCAGTACTTC | CASSYSGLRGIQYF
TRBJ1-2 | . | TRBV9 | many | TGTGCCAGCAGCGCCGGACAGACAGCTAACTATGGCTACACCTTC | CASSAGQTANYGYTF
TRBJ2-2 | . | TRBV5-6 | few | TGTGCCAGCAGCTTGGAGTCGGTGGGATACGGAACCGGGGAGCTGTTTTTT | CASSLESVGYGTGELFF
TRBJ2-2 | TRBD2 | TRBV18 | few | TGTGCCAGCTCACCAGGGACTAGCGGGAGCACCGGGGAGCTGTTTTTT | CASSPGTSGSTGELFF
TRBJ2-7 | TRBD1 | TRBV7-6 | . | TGTGCCAGCAGCTTTGGGGACAGCTACGAGCAGTACTTC | CASSFGDSYEQYF
TRBJ2-2 | TRBD2 | TRBV7-8 | . | TGTGCCAGCAGCTCTAGCGGGAGGGCCCCTGGGGAGCTGTTTTTT | CASSSSGRAPGELFF
TRBJ1-1 | . | TRBV10-3 | few | TGTGCCATCAGTGGGTCGATGTACGAGGTGAACACTGAAGCTTTCTTT | CAISGSMYEVNTEAFF
TRBJ2-1 | TRBD1 | TRBV7-2 | . | TGTGCCAGCAGCTTCCCCGGGACAGGAGGCTCCTACAATGAGCAGTTCTTC | CASSFPGTGGSYNEQFF
TRBJ2-1 | . | TRBV7-3 | . | TGTGCCAGCAGCTTGTCCCGGGACCCCGGGAATGAGCAGTTCTTC | CASSLSRDPGNEQFF
TRBJ2-7 | . | TRBV12-3/TRBV12-4 | few | TGTGCCAGCAGTTTAGGGATTGTCTACGAGCAGTACTTC | CASSLGIVYEQYF
TRBJ1-6 | . | TRBV7-2 | . | TGTGCCAGCAGCTCCATCGGACATTCAAGTTATTCACCCCTCCACTTT | CASSSIGHSSYSPLHF
TRBJ1-5 | TRBD1 | TRBV20-1 | . | TGCAGTGCTAAATCCGGGACAGGGGCCAATCAGCCCCAGCATTTT | CSAKSGTGANQPQHF
TRBJ2-5 | . | TRBV29-1 | few | TGCAGCGTTGATTCAGAAAGGGGCTCCGGAGAGACCCAGTACTTC | CSVDSERGSGETQYF
TRBJ2-2 | TRBD2 | TRBV5-1 | few | TGCGCCAGCAGCTTGGGCGGGAGCTGGGGCACCGGGGAGCTGTTTTTT | CASSLGGSWGTGELFF
TRBJ2-5 | TRBD1 | TRBV20-1 | few | TGCAGTGCTGTCTCGACAGGGGGGGAAGAGACCCAGTACTTC | CSAVSTGGEETQYF
TRBJ2-4 | . | TRBV20-1 | . | TGCAGTGCTCCCGCTTCAAGCGGTCAAGCCAAAAACATTCAGTACTTC | CSAPASSGQAKNIQYF
TRBJ2-7 | . | TRBV7-9 | . | TGTGCCAGCAGCACGAGAAGGTCCTACGAGCAGTACTTC | CASSTRRSYEQYF
TRBJ1-2 | . | TRBV24-1 | few | TGTGCCACCAGTGATGTGCCGGGAGGAGACTATGGCTACACCTTC | CATSDVPGGDYGYTF
TRBJ2-1 | . | TRBV6-5 | many | TGTGCCAGCAGTTACGCTTTTAGCTCCTACAATGAGCAGTTCTTC | CASSYAFSSYNEQFF
TRBJ2-7 | . | TRBV30 | . | TGTGCCTGGAGCCGGGTTGGCGAGCAGTACTTC | CAWSRVGEQYF
TRBJ2-1 | TRBD1 | TRBV20-1 | . | TGCAGTGCTAGACCGGACAGGGGTAATGAGCAGTTCTTC | CSARPDRGNEQFF
TRBJ1-1 | TRBD1 | TRBV18 | . | TGTGCCAGCTCACTCCAGACAGGGTACACTGAAGCTTTCTTT | CASSLQTGYTEAFF
TRBJ1-1 | . | TRBV19 | . | TGTGCCAGTAGTAAAGAGACACGGAACACTGAAGCTTTCTTT | CASSKETRNTEAFF
TRBJ2-1 | TRBD2 | TRBV7-2 | . | TGTGCCAGCAGCACCCCGCTAGCGGGAGGGCCGGGTGAGCAGTTCTTC | CASSTPLAGGPGEQFF
TRBJ1-6 | TRBD1 | TRBV4-3 | . | TGCGCCAGCAGCCAAGAAAAGGGGGCGTCACCCCTCCACTTT | CASSQEKGASPLHF
TRBJ2-7 | . | TRBV7-2 | . | TGTGCCAGCAGCTTGGGGTTAGCGGACCTCTACGAGCAGTACTTC | CASSLGLADLYEQYF
TRBJ2-3 | . | TRBV7-2 | . | TGTGCCAGCAGCCTTGGGACATGGGGATGGGGTACGCAGTATTTT | CASSLGTWGWGTQYF
TRBJ2-7 | TRBD2 | TRBV11-2 | few | TGTGCCAGCAGCTTAGTCTTACTAGCGGGATCCTACGAGCAGTACTTC | CASSLVLLAGSYEQYF
TRBJ2-3 | . | TRBV20-1 | few | TGCAGTGCCCAAGTCGGCCCGGATACGCAGTATTTT | CSAQVGPDTQYF
TRBJ2-1 | . | TRBV29-1 | . | TGCAGCGTCGCCTCAGGGTTTGATGAGCAGTTCTTC | CSVASGFDEQFF
TRBJ2-7 | . | TRBV5-1 | few | TGCGCCAGCGCCTGGAATGGGGGTTCCTACGAGCAGTACTTC | CASAWNGGSYEQYF
TRBJ2-3 | . | TRBV5-1 | few | TGCGCCAGCAGCTTGGCCGTCAGTAGCACAGATACGCAGTATTTT | CASSLAVSSTDTQYF
TRBJ2-3 | TRBD2 | TRBV20-1 | once | TGCAGTGCTAGAAGCGGGGGGTCCAGGGATACGCAGTATTTT | CSARSGGSRDTQYF
TRBJ2-7 | TRBD1 | TRBV6-1 | . | TGTGCCAGCAGGCGAAGACCGGGACAGGGAACCTACGAGCAGTACTTC | CASRRRPGQGTYEQYF
TRBJ1-1 | . | TRBV12-3/TRBV12-4 | few | TGTGCCAGCAGTTTGGGTGGTTCTAGCACTGAAGCTTTCTTT | CASSLGGSSTEAFF
TRBJ2-3 | . | TRBV4-1 | . | TGCGCCAGCAGCCAAGCTTGGTGGGCTGCGATAGATACGCAGTATTTT | CASSQAWWAAIDTQYF
TRBJ2-6 | . | TRBV20-1 | few | TGCAGTGCTAGGATCGGGGCGGGGGCCAACGTCCTGACTTTC | CSARIGAGANVLTF
TRBJ1-2 | TRBD1 | TRBV12-3/TRBV12-4 | many | TGTGCCAGCAGTTTCGGGACAGGGACTGGCTACACCTTC | CASSFGTGTGYTF
TRBJ1-3 | TRBD1 | TRBV7-9 | . | TGTGCCAGCAGCCCTGACAGGGCTGGAAACACCATATATTTT | CASSPDRAGNTIYF
TRBJ1-1 | . | TRBV7-9 | many | TGTGCCAGCAGCTTAGATTTCGGCGGGCAGGAGGCTTTCTTT | CASSLDFGGQEAFF
TRBJ1-1 | TRBD1 | TRBV10-3 | . | TGTGCCATCAGTGGGCAAGACAGGGGCCGTGAAGCTTTCTTT | CAISGQDRGREAFF
TRBJ2-7 | TRBD1 | TRBV15 | . | TGTGCCACCAGCAAAGTACCGGGACAGGCTTCGGGCGAGCAGTACTTC | CATSKVPGQASGEQYF
TRBJ2-7 | TRBD2 | TRBV20-1 | few | TGCAGTGCCCAGCTGCGACGGGAGGGCCTCGACGAGCAGTACTTC | CSAQLRREGLDEQYF
TRBJ2-1 | TRBD2 | TRBV20-1 | . | TGCAGTGCAACTCTAGCGGGAGGTCTCTCCTACAATGAGCAGTTCTTC | CSATLAGGLSYNEQFF
TRBJ1-5 | . | TRBV23-1 | . | TGCGCCAGCAGTCAATCTCGGGCGACGCCCCAGCATTTT | CASSQSRATPQHF
TRBJ1-5 | . | TRBV21-1 | . | TGTGCCAGCAGCTCCCGGGACAGGGACAGGCATAGCAATCAGCCCCAGCATTTT | CASSSRDRDRHSNQPQHF
TRBJ1-2 | TRBD1 | TRBV9 | . | TGTGCCAGCAGCGTAGGTGGACAGGGGTATGGCTACACCTTC | CASSVGGQGYGYTF
TRBJ2-5 | . | TRBV29-1 | few | TGCAGCGTTGTCAGGGAGGTGGAGACCCAGTACTTC | CSVVREVETQYF
TRBJ2-7 | TRBD2 | TRBV5-1 | many | TGCGCCAGCAGCTCCGGGACTAGCGGGGGAACCTACGAGCAGTACTTC | CASSSGTSGGTYEQYF